This T cell receptor (beta chain) comes out of a study of T cell responses to AZD1222 COVID-19 vaccine. Study background: Pooled samples include second doses given at about 4 or 12 weeks. Study-level findings and limits: Samples come after the peak T cell response, not at day 14. Donors in the cohort were predominantly white British and more often female, and clonal diversity was possibly underestimated. Only a handful of AZD1222 recipients, five to seven in all, had baseline seropositivity.

With respect to this clone: Its antigen is undetermined.

Here immunoSEQ multiplex PCR was the method, and the copy in TCRdb shows in-frame clones only, minus some. The table includes some 180,000 clones, 85% to 95% detected once. CDR1 is KGHDR and CDR2 is SFDVKD in the germline V gene. This CDR3 comprises 13 residues. Trimming took off 9 bases at V and 5 bases at J, with 13 bases between the two ends. The genes are TRBV24-1 and TRBJ2-1; either TRBD1 or TRBD2 may supply D (5 bases each). The material was peripheral blood, obtained on day 0 of AZD1222 vaccination. This receptor was obtained from an adult in good health. CDR3 sequence (DNA): TGTGCCACCCGGGACCGACCTAACAATGAGCAGTTCTTC. As protein: CATRDRPNNEQFF.